This T cell receptor beta chain was sequenced in a study of T-cell memory formation after mild COVID-19. Overall study: TCR clusters mostly belonged to single donors.

The germline V gene has CDR1 SEHNR and CDR2 FQNEAQ (reference sequence). The CDR3 sequence is 17 residues long. Trimming removed 5 bases at V and 0 bases at J, with 19 bases between. A note on this clonotype: No antigen is known for it.

TCRdb reprocessed the 5' RACE reads with MiXCR, giving one entry per CDR3 protein. The sample records about 310,000 distinct CDR3 sequences, approximately 16% being singletons. Study outcomes and limitations: CD4/CD8 balance characterized clones contracting day 15 to 85, and CD4+ skew characterized later expanders. Second-wave clones that peaked on day 37 lacked confirmed SARS-CoV-2 specificity.

Sample: PBMCs or a T cell subset sorted from them (not recorded which). This sequence was found in a man aged 18 to 35 who had mild COVID-19 (a few samples of this study predate the infection). Cell type and time point are not known. The V call is TRBV7-9, the J call TRBJ1-1, with TRBD1 as a possible D gene (5 bases). This CDR3 is CASSPPFRGPMNTEAFF. The CDR3 DNA is TGTGCCAGCAGCCCTCCCTTTAGGGGACCTATGAACACTGAAGCTTTCTTT.